The TCR beta chain under discussion was sequenced for a study of blood T cell repertoires in COVID-19. The overall study: COVID-19 samples, acute and convalescent, were from the United States, Italy and Spain. PBMCs, B-cell-depleted T cells, or T cells were the source of the cDNA or gDNA that made up the material.

In the source study's methods: Amplified reference gene primers provided the basis for estimating nucleated cell counts. Only in-frame clones appear in the TCRdb table, and some are missing; sequencing was by immunoSEQ multiplex PCR. Clone size and V and J calls were adopted from that table, with D and trimming inferred from the DNA. The sample records over 100,000 clones, roughly 84% being singletons. The origin of this receptor is a man aged 35 to 55 with acute or convalescent COVID-19. Sequencing input: peripheral blood.

The CDR3 bases are TGTGCCAGCTCGGCGACCGGGACAGTAAATCAGCCCCAGCATTTT. Translated: CASSATGTVNQPQHF. The chain has TRBV18 and TRBJ1-5; 7 bases line up with TRBD1. Germline lookup yields CDR1 KGHSH and CDR2 LQKENI. The CDR3 has 15 residues. V gave up 6 bases and J gave up 4 bases; unmatched junction bases: 9. The variable domain in full, with the rest retrieved from reference TRBV18 and TRBJ1-5, is NAGVMQNPRHLVRRRGQEARLRCSPMKGHSHVYWYRQLPEEGLKFMVYLQKENIIDESGMPKERFSAEFPKEGPSILRIQQVVRGDSAAYFCASSATGTVNQPQHFGDGTRLSIL.